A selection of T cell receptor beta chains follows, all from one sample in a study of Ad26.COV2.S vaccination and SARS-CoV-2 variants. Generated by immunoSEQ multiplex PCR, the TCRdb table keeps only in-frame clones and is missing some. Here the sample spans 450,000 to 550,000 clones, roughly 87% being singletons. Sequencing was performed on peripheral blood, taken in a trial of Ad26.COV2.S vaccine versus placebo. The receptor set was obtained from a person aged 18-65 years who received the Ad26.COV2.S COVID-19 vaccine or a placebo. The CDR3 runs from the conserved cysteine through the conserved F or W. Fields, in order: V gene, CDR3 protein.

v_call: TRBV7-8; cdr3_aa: CASSLGSWSSYNEQFF
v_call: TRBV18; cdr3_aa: CASSPGLQGAEAFF
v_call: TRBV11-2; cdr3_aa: CASRWGLVGNNEQFF
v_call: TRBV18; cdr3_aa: CASSPAGGQPQHF
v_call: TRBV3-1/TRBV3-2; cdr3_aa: CASSLTTGLAGTYEQYF
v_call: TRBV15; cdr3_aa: CATSRDRGQETQYF
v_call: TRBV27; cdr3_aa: CASSPTQTGRYQPQHF
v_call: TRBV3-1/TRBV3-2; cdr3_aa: CASSQTLGNGYGYTF
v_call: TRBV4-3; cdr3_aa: CASSQFGGRDEQYF
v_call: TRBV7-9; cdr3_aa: CASSFGLGQFF
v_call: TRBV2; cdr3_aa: CASSYSLRAFF
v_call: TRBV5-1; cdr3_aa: CASSPPLTSGANEQYF
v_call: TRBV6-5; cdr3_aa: CASSYSFSQPQHF
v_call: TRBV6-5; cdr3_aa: CASRWTGTGTEAFF
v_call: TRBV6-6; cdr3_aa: CASSPTGTGFLNTEAFF
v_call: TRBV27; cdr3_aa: CASGRLNTEAFF
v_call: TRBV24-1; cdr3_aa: CATSQTGDEKLFF
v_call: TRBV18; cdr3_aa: CASSPLTPNTEAFF
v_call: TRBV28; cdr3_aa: CASSPAGQGYNEQFF
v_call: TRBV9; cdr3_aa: CASSLSENTEAFF
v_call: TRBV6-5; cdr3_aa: CASTDRVGSPLHF
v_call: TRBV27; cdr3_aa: CASSGTGDEQYF
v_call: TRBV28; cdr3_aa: CASSLGSNYGYTF
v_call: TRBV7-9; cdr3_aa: CASSLSAGGTVDEQFF
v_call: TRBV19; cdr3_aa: CASSIQGNYGYTF
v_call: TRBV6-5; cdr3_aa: CATRDRTSGRGEQFF
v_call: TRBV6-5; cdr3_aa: CASSYGLAGTTDTQYF
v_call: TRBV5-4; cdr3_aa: CASSPGTNTSYTF
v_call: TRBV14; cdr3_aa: CASSPFRNTEAFF
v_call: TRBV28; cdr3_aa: CASRNTGGGNEQYF
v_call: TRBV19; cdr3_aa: CASSIMGDSYNEQFF
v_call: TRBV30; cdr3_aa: CAWSVLVTNTEAFF
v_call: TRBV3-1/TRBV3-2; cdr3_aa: CASSPLFAGGAGGYTF
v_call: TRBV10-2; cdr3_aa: CASSEPRGGAYNEQFF
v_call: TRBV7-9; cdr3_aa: CASSSVPGYGYTF
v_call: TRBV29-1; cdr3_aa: CSVNPGRDTGELFF
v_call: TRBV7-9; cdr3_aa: CASSMSWNEQYF
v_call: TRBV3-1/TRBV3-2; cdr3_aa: CASTPGTGIFDYGYTF
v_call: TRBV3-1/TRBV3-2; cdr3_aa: CASSPGTGSYEQYF
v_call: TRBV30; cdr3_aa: CAWSFGQKNEKLFF
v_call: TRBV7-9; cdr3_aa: CASSLGEVAFGEKLFF
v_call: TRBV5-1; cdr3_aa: CASSLAIWAYNEQFF